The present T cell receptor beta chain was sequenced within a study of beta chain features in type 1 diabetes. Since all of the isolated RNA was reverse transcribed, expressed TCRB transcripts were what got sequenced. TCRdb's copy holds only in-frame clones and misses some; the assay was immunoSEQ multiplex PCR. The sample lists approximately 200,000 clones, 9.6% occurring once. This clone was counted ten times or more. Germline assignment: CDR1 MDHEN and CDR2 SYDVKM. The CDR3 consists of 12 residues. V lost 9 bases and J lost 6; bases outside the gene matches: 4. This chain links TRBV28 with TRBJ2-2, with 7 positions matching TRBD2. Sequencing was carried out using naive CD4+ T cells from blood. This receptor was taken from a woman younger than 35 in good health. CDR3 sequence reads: CASQRDAGELFF. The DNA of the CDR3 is TGTGCCAGTCAGCGGGATGCCGGGGAGCTGTTTTTT. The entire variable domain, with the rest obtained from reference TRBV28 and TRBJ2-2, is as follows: DVKVTQSSRYLVKRTGEKVFLECVQDMDHENMFWYRQDPGLGLRLIYFSYDVKMKEKGDIPEGYSVSREKKERFSLILESASTNQTSMYLCASQRDAGELFFGEGSRLTVL.